Below are 27 T cell receptor beta chains sequenced from a single sample in a study of blood T cell repertoires in COVID-19. Here immunoSEQ multiplex PCR was the method, and the copy in TCRdb shows in-frame clones only, minus some. Of about 49,000 clones detected, under 85% appear once; the ten largest clones hold 12% to 15%. Sequencing was performed on peripheral blood. The receptors derive from a human donor in a cohort sampled during active COVID-19.

The chain joins TRBV6-5 to TRBJ1-3; D gene uncertain. CDR3 size: 16 residues. V was pared by 0 bases and J by 0 bases, with 9 bases between. The germline V gene has CDR1 MNHEY and CDR2 SVGAGI. The CDR3 DNA reads as TGTGCCAGCAGTTACTCTAAGCAGGTCTCTGGAAACACCATATATTTT. Translation: CASSYSKQVSGNTIYF.

The chain carries TRBV7-8 and TRBJ1-5; 9 bases match TRBD1. CDR1 SGHVS and CDR2 FQNEAQ come from the germline V gene. V was pared by 5 bases and J by 7 bases, with 12 bases of the junction left unmatched. The CDR3 length is 16 residues. CDR3 protein: CASSPGTGFLFQPQHF. Written as DNA, the CDR3 is TGTGCCAGCAGCCCCGGGACAGGGTTTTTGTTCCAGCCCCAGCATTTT.

The chain carries TRBV6-1 and TRBJ2-5; the D is unclear. This CDR3 region has 13 residues. Trimming shortened V by 2 bases and J by 4 bases, and 8 bases separated the two germline ends. Germline CDR1 and CDR2: MNHNS and SASEGT. DNA for the CDR3: TGTGCCAGCAGTGAACTAAGAGGAGAGACCCAGTACTTC. Translating it yields CASSELRGETQYF.

The gene calls are TRBV7-9 and TRBJ2-3; 13 bases line up with TRBD2. The germline V gene has CDR1 SEHNR and CDR2 FQNEAQ (reference sequence). CDR3 length: 16 amino acids. J was trimmed by 6 bases and V by 5 bases; bases with no gene match: 8. CDR3 in amino acids: CASSPGLAGVADTQYF. CDR3 DNA sequence: TGTGCCAGCAGCCCAGGACTAGCGGGAGTGGCGGATACGCAGTATTTT.

The chain combines TRBV5-4 with TRBJ1-6; no clear D. The CDR3 runs 14 residues. V shed 1 base and J shed 6 bases, with 8 bases lying between them. Germline CDR1 reads SGHNT; CDR2 reads YYREEE (reference sequence). CDR3 in amino acids: CASSLYGINSPLHF. In DNA, the CDR3 is TGTGCCAGCAGCTTGTACGGGATTAATTCACCCCTCCACTTT.

CDR3 loop: CASRPGQIYYGYTF. Written as DNA, the CDR3 is TGTGCCAGCAGACCGGGACAGATTTACTATGGCTACACCTTC. This rearrangement joins TRBV28 to TRBJ1-2, with 7 bases aligning to TRBD1. V was pared by 6 bases and J by 3 bases, with 7 bases of the junction left unmatched. This CDR3 has 14 residues. Germline loops: CDR1 MDHEN, CDR2 SYDVKM.

The gene calls are TRBV25-1 and TRBJ1-4; 10 bases are a match to TRBD1. Per germline, CDR1 MGHDK and CDR2 SYGVNS. V was pared by 8 bases and J by 7 bases, with 19 bases of the junction left unmatched. The CDR3 has 18 residues. CDR3 nucleotide sequence: TGTGCCAGCCTCGGGACAGGGGATTTGACGAGAGGGGGTGAAAAACTGTTTTTT. This codes for CASLGTGDLTRGGEKLFF.

The V call is TRBV29-1, the J call TRBJ2-3; 13 bases align to TRBD2. The CDR3 consists of 14 residues. Unmatched junction bases numbered 3, after V lost 3 bases and J lost 6 bases. Per the germline V gene, CDR1 is SQVTM and CDR2 is ANQGSEA. The CDR3 protein is CSVDGLAGEDTQYF. In DNA, the CDR3 is TGCAGCGTTGATGGACTAGCGGGAGAGGATACGCAGTATTTT.

This chain links TRBV3-1 (or the pseudogene TRBV3-2) with TRBJ1-6, with 9 bases matching TRBD1. This CDR3 is 17 amino acids long. Germline loops: CDR1 LGHDT, CDR2 YNNKEL (reference sequence). Trimming cost V 4 bases and J 6 bases; bases outside gene matches: 10. The CDR3 loop reads CASSPIRPGQGNSPLHF. In DNA, the CDR3 is TGTGCCAGCAGCCCGATCCGACCGGGACAGGGTAATTCACCCCTCCACTTT.

CDR3 protein: CASSPAHRTGLNYGYTF. CDR3 DNA: TGTGCCAGCAGCCCTGCCCACCGGACAGGCTTAAACTATGGCTACACCTTC. This chain joins TRBV7-2 and TRBJ1-2; 7 nucleotides line up with TRBD1. J lost 2 bases, V lost 5 bases, and 14 bases had no gene match. This CDR3 region has 17 residues. Germline CDR1 reads SGHTA; CDR2 reads FQGNSA.

The genes are TRBV7-2 and TRBJ1-5; TRBD1 is a possible D gene (6 bases). This CDR3 has 14 amino acids. The V gene's germline CDR1 is SGHTA and CDR2 FQGNSA. Trimming pared 6 bases from V and 1 base from J, leaving 10 bases between. The CDR3 region has the DNA TGTGCCAGCAGTATAGGACAGAGCAATCAGCCCCAGCATTTT. The encoded protein is CASSIGQSNQPQHF.

The chain carries TRBV5-1 and TRBJ2-7, with TRBD1 matching over 9 bases. The ends lost 5 bases at V and 0 bases at J; junction bases unmatched: 9. This CDR3 has 16 residues. Germline CDR1 is SGHRS and CDR2 is YFSETQ. Here the CDR3 reads CASRPGQGRVSYEQYF. The DNA of the CDR3 is TGCGCCAGCAGACCGGGACAGGGTAGGGTCTCCTACGAGCAGTACTTC.

V gene TRBV20-1 combines with J gene TRBJ2-1, with D hard to call. V lost 3 bases to trimming and J lost 10 bases, with 10 bases between them. CDR1 is DFQATT, CDR2 SNEGSKA, per germline (reference sequence). The CDR3 contains 11 residues. The CDR3 sequence: CSARLVYEQFF. The CDR3 nucleotides are TGCAGTGCTAGGTTGGTCTACGAGCAGTTCTTC.

A single count supports this clone. The rearrangement joins TRBV4-1 to TRBJ1-2; TRBD1 might be the D (5 bases). With 4 bases removed from V and 2 bases from J, the gap between germline ends came to 14 bases. The CDR3 is made up of 15 amino acids. Germline CDR1 reads MGHRA; CDR2 reads YSYEKL. CDR3 protein: CASSPSTGQNYGYTF. In DNA, the CDR3 is TGCGCCAGCAGCCCGAGTACCGGACAAAACTATGGCTACACCTTC.

This clone was counted a single time. The rearrangement uses TRBV6-6 and TRBJ2-7; 8 bases agree with TRBD2. Germline trimming cut 2 bases from V and 2 bases from J; bases unmatched to any gene: 5. This CDR3 has 15 amino acids. The V gene's germline CDR1 is MNHNY and CDR2 SVGAGI (reference sequence). The CDR3 here is CASSYRRGGTYEQYF. CDR3 DNA sequence: TGTGCCAGCAGTTACCGACGCGGGGGGACCTACGAGCAGTACTTC.

This rearrangement joins TRBV27 to TRBJ1-4; 9 bases match TRBD1. CDR1 is MNHEY, CDR2 SMNVEV, per germline (reference sequence). This CDR3 region has 17 residues. V lost 5 bases to trimming and J lost 4 bases; unmatched junction nucleotides: 11. The CDR3: CASSASGTGPLNEKLFF. The CDR3 DNA follows: TGTGCCAGCAGTGCCTCCGGGACAGGGCCTCTTAATGAAAAACTGTTTTTT. The full variable domain, completed using reference TRBV27 and TRBJ1-4, is EAQVTQNPRYLITVTGKKLTVTCSQNMNHEYMSWYRQDPGLGLRQIYYSMNVEVTDKGDVPEGYKVSRKEKRNFPLILESPSPNQTSLYFCASSASGTGPLNEKLFFGSGTQLSVL.

The chain recombines TRBV3-1 (or the pseudogene TRBV3-2) with TRBJ2-2; TRBD2 agrees at 10 bases. V shed 6 bases and J 3 bases; nucleotides not matched to a gene: 16. Germline CDR1 reads LGHDT; CDR2 reads YNNKEL (reference sequence). The CDR3 has 19 residues. The CDR3 reads CASRSVGSGRAGDTGELFF. As DNA, the CDR3 is TGTGCCAGCAGGTCCGTAGGGAGCGGGAGGGCAGGGGACACCGGGGAGCTGTTTTTT.

This chain joins TRBV6-6 and TRBJ1-5; TRBD1 might be the D (5 bases). The CDR3 is 15 residues long. Between the trimmed V and J ends, which lost 8 bases and 0 bases, there was a span of 14 bases. Germline V gene data show CDR1 as MNHNY and CDR2 as SVGAGI (reference sequence). The CDR3 protein is CASRGHSDSNQPQHF. The DNA for the CDR3 is TGTGCCAGCCGTGGACATTCGGATAGCAATCAGCCCCAGCATTTT.

CDR3 nucleotides: TGTGCCAGCAGTTACCAGGACACGTTAATGGCCCAGTACTTC. It is translated as CASSYQDTLMAQYF. V and J are TRBV6-6 and TRBJ2-5, with D perhaps matching TRBD1 (5 bases). V was clipped by 2 bases and J by 9 bases, with 16 bases between them. Germline values: CDR1 MNHNY, CDR2 SVGAGI (reference sequence). This CDR3 is 14 amino acids long.

This clone appeared a single time. J is TRBJ1-1 and V is TRBV18; weak D call: TRBD1 (5 bases). The V and J ends lost 2 bases and 4 bases respectively, with 11 bases between them. This CDR3 has 14 amino acids. Germline V gene sequence: CDR1 KGHSH, CDR2 LQKENI. The CDR3 nucleotides are TGTGCCAGCTCACCAACGGACACAGGCACTGAAGCTTTCTTT. It codes for CASSPTDTGTEAFF. Full variable domain (outside the CDR3, taken from reference TRBV18 and TRBJ1-1): NAGVMQNPRHLVRRRGQEARLRCSPMKGHSHVYWYRQLPEEGLKFMVYLQKENIIDESGMPKERFSAEFPKEGPSILRIQQVVRGDSAAYFCASSPTDTGTEAFFGQGTRLTVV.

This chain joins TRBV7-3 and TRBJ1-1; D remains unclear. Trimming removed 3 bases from V and 2 bases from J, with 7 bases in between. CDR1 is SGHTA, CDR2 FQGTGA, per germline. The CDR3 is 13 amino acids. CDR3 nucleotides: TGTGCCAGCAGCTTCCAGGAAAACACTGAAGCTTTCTTT. Amino acid sequence: CASSFQENTEAFF.

The chain couples TRBV28 to TRBJ2-5; D perhaps matches TRBD1 (6 bases). The V gene's germline CDR1 is MDHEN and CDR2 SYDVKM. The germline V and J ends were trimmed by 8 bases and 4 bases, with 11 bases remaining between them. The CDR3 covers 12 residues. Written as DNA, the CDR3 is TGTGCCAGCTCCCAGGGGCTAGAGACCCAGTACTTC. This codes for CASSQGLETQYF.

The rearrangement links TRBV2 to TRBJ2-7, with D maybe TRBD1 (5 bases). The germline V gene encodes CDR1 SNHLY and CDR2 FYNNEI. The length of the CDR3 is 14 residues. The V end lost 2 bases, the J end lost 5 bases, and 13 bases lay between the germline ends. In DNA form, the CDR3 reads TGTGCCAGCAGTGAATTCGCAGGGCAGGACGAGCAGTACTTC. Encoded protein: CASSEFAGQDEQYF. The whole variable domain, remainder taken from reference TRBV2 and TRBJ2-7, is EPEVTQTPSHQVTQMGQEVILRCVPISNHLYFYWYRQILGQKVEFLVSFYNNEISEKSEIFDDQFSVERPDGSNFTLKIRSTKLEDSAMYFCASSEFAGQDEQYFGPGTRLTVT.

The chain is built from TRBV30 and TRBJ2-7; a possible D gene is TRBD1 (6 bases). CDR1 GTSNPN and CDR2 SVGIG come from the germline V gene (reference sequence). The CDR3 length is 12 residues. The chain's CDR3 is CAVGTLAYEQYF. CDR3 DNA: TGTGCTGTCGGGACACTTGCCTACGAGCAGTACTTC.

This chain connects TRBV9 to TRBJ2-1; 7 positions match TRBD1. Germline V gives CDR1 SGDLS, CDR2 YYNGEE. Trimming took 3 bases from V and 4 from J; bases not matched to a gene: 7. CDR3 length: 15 residues. This CDR3 reads CASSADRAPYNEQFF. In DNA form, the CDR3 reads TGTGCCAGCAGCGCCGACAGGGCGCCTTACAATGAGCAGTTCTTC. The full variable domain, completed using reference TRBV9 and TRBJ2-1, is DSGVTQTPKHLITATGQRVTLRCSPRSGDLSVYWYQQSLDQGLQFLIQYYNGEERAKGNILERFSAQQFPDLHSELNLSSLELGDSALYFCASSADRAPYNEQFFGPGTRLTVL.

The chain employs TRBV7-8 and TRBJ2-7; the match to TRBD2 covers 12 bases. This CDR3 contains 15 residues. J lost 3 bases, V lost 1 base, and 1 base had no gene match. CDR1 is SGHVS, CDR2 FQNEAQ, per germline. Written as DNA, the CDR3 is TGTGCCAGCAGCTTAGGACTAGCGGGAGTCTACGAGCAGTACTTC. Its protein is CASSLGLAGVYEQYF.

This clone was recorded once. The CDR3: CASSYTPRDTEAFF. DNA of the CDR3: TGTGCCAGCAGTTACACCCCCCGGGACACTGAAGCTTTCTTT. V and J are TRBV6-5 and TRBJ1-1; unclear D gene. The CDR3 totals 14 residues. Germline V lookup: CDR1 MNHEY, CDR2 SVGAGI. Trimming stripped 2 bases from V and 3 bases from J, with 10 bases between.